This record covers a single T cell receptor beta chain. In germline, CDR1 is SGHNT, CDR2 YYREEE (reference sequence). The CDR3 runs 15 residues. Trimming shortened V by 3 bases and J by 8 bases, and 15 bases separated the two germline ends. These data are taken from a study of cytomegalovirus exposure and HLA in healthy donors. The assay was immunoSEQ multiplex PCR, and TCRdb's table has in-frame clones only and misses some. The sample contains 150,000 to 200,000 clones, roughly nine tenths of which appear only once. Sequenced input: PBMCs. V and J are TRBV5-4 and TRBJ1-6; D might be TRBD1 (5 bases). The TCR sequence derives from a woman aged 25 to 39 in good health and CMV-seronegative. The CDR3 loop reads CASSSLETQDSPLHF. CDR3 DNA: TGTGCCAGCAGCTCCTTAGAGACACAGGATTCACCCCTCCACTTT.